These T cell receptor beta chains were read from a single sample in a study of blood T cell repertoires in COVID-19. Profiling relied on immunoSEQ multiplex PCR, and the TCRdb table lists in-frame clones only, not all of them. The profile shows 150,000 to 200,000 clones, approximately 85% of them singletons. Sequencing was performed on peripheral blood. These receptors all come from a man aged 55 to 70 with active or convalescent COVID-19. Each CDR3 is given with its conserved first and last residue. Fields, in order: D gene, V gene, J gene, clone size, CDR3 protein, CDR3 DNA. The D gene is left open where the match is weak. Clone sizes are given selectively: once, few, many, or a class where the clone is expanded.

D gene: -
V gene: TRBV15
J gene: TRBJ2-7
clone size: -
CDR3 protein: CATSRDRHGSYEQYF
CDR3 DNA: TGTGCCACCAGCAGAGATCGTCACGGCTCCTACGAGCAGTACTTC

D gene: TRBD1
V gene: TRBV7-6
J gene: TRBJ1-2
clone size: -
CDR3 protein: CASSLHPGQDLDYGYTF
CDR3 DNA: TGTGCCAGCAGCTTGCATCCCGGACAGGATCTGGACTATGGCTACACCTTC

D gene: -
V gene: TRBV27
J gene: TRBJ2-5
clone size: once
CDR3 protein: CASSPPPVETQYF
CDR3 DNA: TGTGCCAGCAGCCCCCCGCCGGTAGAGACCCAGTACTTC

D gene: -
V gene: TRBV6-4
J gene: TRBJ1-1
clone size: -
CDR3 protein: CASSVQALNTEAFF
CDR3 DNA: TGTGCCAGCAGTGTCCAGGCCCTGAACACTGAAGCTTTCTTT

D gene: -
V gene: TRBV29-1
J gene: TRBJ1-1
clone size: few
CDR3 protein: CSVRTDIAFF
CDR3 DNA: TGCAGCGTTAGAACAGACATAGCTTTCTTT

D gene: TRBD2
V gene: TRBV19
J gene: TRBJ2-5
clone size: few
CDR3 protein: CASSLETSGGAGETQYF
CDR3 DNA: TGTGCCAGTAGTCTGGAGACTAGCGGGGGGGCCGGGGAGACCCAGTACTTC

D gene: -
V gene: TRBV5-4
J gene: TRBJ1-2
clone size: -
CDR3 protein: CASSLVGSLARGYTF
CDR3 DNA: TGTGCCAGCAGCTTGGTTGGGTCCCTAGCTAGAGGCTACACCTTC

D gene: TRBD1
V gene: TRBV19
J gene: TRBJ1-2
clone size: -
CDR3 protein: CASIGTGTGKIYGYTF
CDR3 DNA: TGTGCCAGTATTGGGACCGGGACAGGGAAAATCTATGGCTACACCTTC

D gene: TRBD2
V gene: TRBV7-9
J gene: TRBJ2-7
clone size: few
CDR3 protein: CASSISGNEQYF
CDR3 DNA: TGTGCCAGCAGCATCAGCGGGAACGAGCAGTACTTC

D gene: -
V gene: TRBV13
J gene: TRBJ2-5
clone size: once
CDR3 protein: CASSFYQQETQYF
CDR3 DNA: TGTGCCAGCAGCTTTTACCAGCAAGAGACCCAGTACTTC

D gene: TRBD1
V gene: TRBV10-3
J gene: TRBJ1-1
clone size: -
CDR3 protein: CAISESGQGNTEAFF
CDR3 DNA: TGTGCCATCAGTGAGTCCGGACAGGGGAACACTGAAGCTTTCTTT

D gene: -
V gene: TRBV3-1/TRBV3-2
J gene: TRBJ1-1
clone size: -
CDR3 protein: CASSQGTGWGTEAFF
CDR3 DNA: TGTGCCAGCAGCCAAGGAACAGGGTGGGGGACTGAAGCTTTCTTT

D gene: TRBD2
V gene: TRBV5-1
J gene: TRBJ2-1
clone size: -
CDR3 protein: CASSLAGGRSYNEQFF
CDR3 DNA: TGCGCCAGCAGCTTGGCTGGCGGGAGATCCTACAATGAGCAGTTCTTC

D gene: TRBD2
V gene: TRBV3-1/TRBV3-2
J gene: TRBJ2-2
clone size: -
CDR3 protein: CASSLGLAGGPYTGELFF
CDR3 DNA: TGTGCCAGCAGCCTCGGACTAGCGGGGGGGCCGTACACCGGGGAGCTGTTTTTT

D gene: TRBD2
V gene: TRBV28
J gene: TRBJ2-3
clone size: -
CDR3 protein: CASSLLGGASGSLGSQYF
CDR3 DNA: TGTGCCAGCAGTTTATTGGGTGGGGCTAGCGGGAGCCTCGGGTCGCAGTATTTT